This note documents a single T cell receptor beta chain sequence. The data were obtained in a study of cytomegalovirus exposure and HLA in healthy donors. The study ran its PCR with 60 Vbeta and 13 Jbeta primers. Assay: immunoSEQ multiplex PCR; the TCRdb copy retains only in-frame clones and omits some. The repertoire holds some 120,000 clones, with 10% to 13% as singletons. Germline V gene lookup returns CDR1 LNHDA and CDR2 SQIVND (reference sequence). There are 17 residues in the CDR3. V lost 3 bases and J lost 3, with 18 bases in between. The genes are TRBV19 and TRBJ2-1, with D unclear. This TCR came from a woman between 18 and 30 years old in good health and CMV-seropositive. Specimen: PBMCs. DNA for the CDR3: TGTGCCAGTAGTATCACCGGTAGTGTTGAGTTCTACAATGAGCAGTTCTTC. It yields the protein CASSITGSVEFYNEQFF.